The 2 T cell receptor beta chains given below trace back to one sample, sequenced in a study of T-cell memory formation after mild COVID-19. TCRdb recomputed calls from the 5' RACE reads with MiXCR, one row per CDR3 protein. Here the sample spans more than 400,000 distinct CDR3 sequences, roughly 18% being singletons. The source material was PBMCs or a T cell subset sorted from them (not recorded which). These receptors all stem from an adult woman who had mild COVID-19 (a few samples of this study predate the infection). Cell type and time point are not known.

The J gene is TRBJ1-5, the V gene TRBV15, with D perhaps TRBD1 (5 bases). This CDR3 has 12 amino acids. V lost 6 bases to trimming and J lost 4 bases, with 7 bases between them. From germline, CDR1 is LNHNV and CDR2 YYDKDF (reference sequence). The CDR3 is CATRRGNQPQHF. The CDR3 coding sequence is TGTGCCACCAGGCGGGGGAATCAGCCCCAGCATTTT.

The sample holds a few counts of this clonotype. The V call is TRBV7-6, the J call TRBJ2-1; 12 bases are shared with TRBD2. Germline CDR1 reads SGHVS; CDR2 reads FNYEAQ. After removal of 3 bases from V and 10 bases from J, the junction contained 4 bases not matched to a gene. The CDR3 is 14 residues long. The CDR3 DNA reads TGTGCCAGCAGCTTCCTAGCGGGAGGGCGGGAGCAGTTCTTC. This gives the protein CASSFLAGGREQFF.